The TCR beta chain described here comes from a study of T-cell reconstitution after alpha-beta-depleted transplantation in children. The CDR3 extends over 16 amino acids. Per the germline V gene, CDR1 is SGHAT and CDR2 is FQNNGV. The V end was cut by 5 bases, the J end by 5 bases, with 21 bases between. On this clonotype itself: Its antigen is not identified.

Preparation of the TCRbeta library used unique molecular identifiers. TCRdb used MiXCR to reprocess the PCR reads, holding one entry per CDR3 protein. Of about 300,000 distinct CDR3 sequences in the sample, almost 8% were seen once. Study-wide findings and caveats: Surviving recipient T cells and thymic progenitors underlay high day-60 TCRbeta diversity in some patients. Once a year had passed after transplant, T-cell counts and diversity came mostly from newly produced T cells.

The receptor was derived from a female patient under 10 years old who had a stem cell transplant for Fanconi anemia, so the T cells may come from the graft donor. The sequencing used peripheral blood, collected 360 days after TCRalphabeta/CD19-depleted stem cell transplant. This chain links TRBV11-2 with TRBJ1-2; weak D call: TRBD1 (5 bases). The CDR3 sequence is CASSTQSTPGEYGYTF. DNA for the CDR3: TGTGCCAGCAGCACCCAAAGCACCCCGGGGGAATATGGCTACACCTTC.